Each of the 3 T cell receptor beta chains below was sequenced from the same sample in a study of shared clonotypes between healthy human individuals. Sequenced by immunoSEQ multiplex PCR; TCRdb stores in-frame clones only, minus some. The sample consists of about a million clones, less than 85% of them appearing once. Source material: memory CD4+ T cells sorted from blood. Subset specified: CD45RA-negative fraction. These receptors all come from a young man in good health.

V and J are TRBV7-9 and TRBJ2-1; 10 nucleotides align to TRBD2. Germline CDR1 reads SEHNR; CDR2 reads FQNEAQ (reference sequence). CDR3 length equals 16 residues. V was pared by 5 bases and J by 7 bases, with 11 bases of the junction left unmatched. The CDR3 here is CASSTPSSGSKNEQFF. DNA of the CDR3: TGTGCCAGCAGCACCCCCTCTAGCGGGAGTAAAAATGAGCAGTTCTTC.

This clone was observed a handful of times. The chain joins TRBV4-1 to TRBJ2-7, with D perhaps TRBD1 (5 bases). The V and J ends lost 0 bases and 3 bases respectively, with 12 bases between them. The CDR3 extends over 15 amino acids. Looked up from germline, CDR1 is MGHRA and CDR2 is YSYEKL. Here the CDR3 DNA reads TGCGCCAGCAGCCAAGACCAGGGCACGTTCTACGAGCAGTACTTC. It encodes CASSQDQGTFYEQYF.

V gene TRBV30 combines with J gene TRBJ2-5, with 11 bases that match TRBD2. The CDR3 runs 17 residues. With V trimmed by 2 bases and J by 2 bases, 10 bases remained unmatched. Per the germline V gene, CDR1 is GTSNPN and CDR2 is SVGIG (reference sequence). The DNA of the CDR3 is TGTGCCTGGAGTCCGGTCGAGACTAGCGGGAAGCAAGAGACCCAGTACTTC. It is translated as CAWSPVETSGKQETQYF.